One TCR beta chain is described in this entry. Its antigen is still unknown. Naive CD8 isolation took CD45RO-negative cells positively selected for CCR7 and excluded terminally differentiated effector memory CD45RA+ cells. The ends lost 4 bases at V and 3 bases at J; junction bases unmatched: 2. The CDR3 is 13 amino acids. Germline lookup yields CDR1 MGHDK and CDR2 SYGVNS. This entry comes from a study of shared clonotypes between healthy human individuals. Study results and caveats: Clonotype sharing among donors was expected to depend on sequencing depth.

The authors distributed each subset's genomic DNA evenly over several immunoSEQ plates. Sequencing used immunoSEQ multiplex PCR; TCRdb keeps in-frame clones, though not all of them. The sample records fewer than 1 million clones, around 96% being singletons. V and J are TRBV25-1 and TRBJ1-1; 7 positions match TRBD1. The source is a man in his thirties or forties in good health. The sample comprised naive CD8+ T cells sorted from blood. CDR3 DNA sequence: TGTGCCAGCAGTGGCCAGGGGGACACTGAAGCTTTCTTT. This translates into CASSGQGDTEAFF. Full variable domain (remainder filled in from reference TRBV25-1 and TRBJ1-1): EADIYQTPRYLVIGTGKKITLECSQTMGHDKMYWYQQDPGMELHLIHYSYGVNSTEKGDLSSESTVSRIRTEHFPLTLESARPSHTSQYLCASSGQGDTEAFFGQGTRLTVV.